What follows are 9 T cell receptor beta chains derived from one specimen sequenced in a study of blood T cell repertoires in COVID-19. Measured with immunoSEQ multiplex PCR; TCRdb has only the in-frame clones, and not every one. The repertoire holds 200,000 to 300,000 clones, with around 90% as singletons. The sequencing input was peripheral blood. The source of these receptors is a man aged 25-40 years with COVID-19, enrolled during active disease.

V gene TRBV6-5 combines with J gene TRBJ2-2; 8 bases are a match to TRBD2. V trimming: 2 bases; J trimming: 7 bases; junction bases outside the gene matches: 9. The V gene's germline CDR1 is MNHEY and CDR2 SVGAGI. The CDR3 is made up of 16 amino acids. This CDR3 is CASSYTRGGIGGELFF. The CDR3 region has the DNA TGTGCCAGCAGTTACACCCGGGGGGGGATAGGCGGGGAGCTGTTTTTT.

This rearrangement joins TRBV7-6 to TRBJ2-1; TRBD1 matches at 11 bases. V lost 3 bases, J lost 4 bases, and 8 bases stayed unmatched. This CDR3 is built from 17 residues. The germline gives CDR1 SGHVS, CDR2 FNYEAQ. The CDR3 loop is CASSFKIGTGGYNEQFF. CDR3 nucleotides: TGTGCCAGCAGCTTCAAAATCGGGACAGGGGGATACAATGAGCAGTTCTTC.

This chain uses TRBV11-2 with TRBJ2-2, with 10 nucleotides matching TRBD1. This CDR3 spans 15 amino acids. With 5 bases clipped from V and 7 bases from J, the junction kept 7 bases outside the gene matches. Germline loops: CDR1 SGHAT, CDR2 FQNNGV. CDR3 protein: CASSRGTGASGELFF. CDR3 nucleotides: TGTGCCAGCAGCCGTGGGACAGGGGCTAGCGGGGAGCTGTTTTTT. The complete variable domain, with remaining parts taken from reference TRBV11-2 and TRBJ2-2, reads EAGVAQSPRYKIIEKRQSVAFWCNPISGHATLYWYQQILGQGPKLLIQFQNNGVVDDSQLPKDRFSAERLKGVDSTLKIQPAKLEDSAVYLCASSRGTGASGELFFGEGSRLTVL.

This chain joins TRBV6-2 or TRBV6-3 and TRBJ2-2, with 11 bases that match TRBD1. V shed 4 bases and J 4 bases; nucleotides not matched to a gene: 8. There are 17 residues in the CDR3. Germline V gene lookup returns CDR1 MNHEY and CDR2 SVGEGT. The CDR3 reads CASSFRDRGTLTGELFF. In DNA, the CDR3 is TGTGCCAGCAGTTTCCGGGACAGGGGGACCCTCACCGGGGAGCTGTTTTTT.

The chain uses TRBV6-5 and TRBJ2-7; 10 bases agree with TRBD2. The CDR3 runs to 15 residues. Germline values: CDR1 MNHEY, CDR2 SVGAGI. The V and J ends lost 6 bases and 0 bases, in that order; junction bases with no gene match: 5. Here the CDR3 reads CASRAIAGGSYEQYF. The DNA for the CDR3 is TGTGCCAGCAGGGCCATAGCGGGGGGCTCCTACGAGCAGTACTTC.

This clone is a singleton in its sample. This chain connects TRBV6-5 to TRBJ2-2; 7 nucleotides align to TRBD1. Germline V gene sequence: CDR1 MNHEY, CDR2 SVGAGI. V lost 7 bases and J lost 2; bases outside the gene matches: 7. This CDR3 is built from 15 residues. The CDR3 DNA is TGTGCCAGCAAAGAGGACAGGAGAAACACCGGGGAGCTGTTTTTT. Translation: CASKEDRRNTGELFF.

The CDR3, as DNA: TGTGCCAGTGAGGGAAGGGCCGGGGAGCTGTTTTTT. Translating gives CASEGRAGELFF. V usage is TRBV19 and J usage is TRBJ2-2; perhaps TRBD2 as D (5 bases). The CDR3 runs to 12 residues. Germline CDR1 and CDR2: LNHDA and SQIVND (reference sequence). The germline V and J ends were trimmed by 8 bases and 6 bases, with 10 bases remaining between them. The entire variable domain, with the rest obtained from reference TRBV19 and TRBJ2-2, is as follows: DGGITQSPKYLFRKEGQNVTLSCEQNLNHDAMYWYRQDPGQGLRLIYYSQIVNDFQKGDIAEGYSVSREKKESFPLTVTSAQKNPTAFYLCASEGRAGELFFGEGSRLTVL.

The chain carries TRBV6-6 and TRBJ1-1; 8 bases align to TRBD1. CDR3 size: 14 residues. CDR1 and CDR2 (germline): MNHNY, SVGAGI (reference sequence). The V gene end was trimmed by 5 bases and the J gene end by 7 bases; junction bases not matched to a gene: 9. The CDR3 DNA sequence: TGTGCCAGCAGTCCCGGGACAGGTGGGGTTGAAGCTTTCTTT. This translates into CASSPGTGGVEAFF.

CDR3 sequence reads: CASSYLAGGAKNIQYF. The CDR3 region has the DNA TGTGCCAGCAGTTACCTAGCGGGGGGGGCCAAAAACATTCAGTACTTC. The genes are TRBV6-5 and TRBJ2-4; 12 nucleotides agree with TRBD2. Trimming cost V 2 bases and J 1 base; bases outside gene matches: 0. Germline V gene sequence: CDR1 MNHEY, CDR2 SVGAGI. The CDR3 spans 16 residues.